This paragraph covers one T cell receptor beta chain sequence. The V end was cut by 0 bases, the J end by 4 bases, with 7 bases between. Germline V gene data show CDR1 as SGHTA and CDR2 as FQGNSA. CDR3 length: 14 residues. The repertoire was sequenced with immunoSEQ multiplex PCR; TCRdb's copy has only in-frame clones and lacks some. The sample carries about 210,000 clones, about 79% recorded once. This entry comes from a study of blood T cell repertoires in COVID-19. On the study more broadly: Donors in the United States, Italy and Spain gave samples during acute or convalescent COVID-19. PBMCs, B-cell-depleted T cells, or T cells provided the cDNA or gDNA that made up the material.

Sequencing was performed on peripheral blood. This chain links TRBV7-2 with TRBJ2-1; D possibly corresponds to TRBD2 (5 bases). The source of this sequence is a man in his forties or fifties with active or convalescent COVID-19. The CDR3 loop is CASSLARGYNEQFF. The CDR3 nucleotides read TGTGCCAGCAGCTTAGCCAGAGGGTACAATGAGCAGTTCTTC.